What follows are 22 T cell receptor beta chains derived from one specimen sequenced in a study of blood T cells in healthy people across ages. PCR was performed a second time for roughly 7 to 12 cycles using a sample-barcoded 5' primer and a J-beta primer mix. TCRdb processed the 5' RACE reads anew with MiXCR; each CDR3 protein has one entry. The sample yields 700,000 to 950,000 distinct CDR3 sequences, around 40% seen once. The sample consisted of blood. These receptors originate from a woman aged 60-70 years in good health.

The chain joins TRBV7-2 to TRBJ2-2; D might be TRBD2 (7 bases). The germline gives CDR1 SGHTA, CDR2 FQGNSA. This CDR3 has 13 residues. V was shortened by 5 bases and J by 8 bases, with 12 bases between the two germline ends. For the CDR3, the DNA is TGTGCCAGCAGCCCCGGGGGGCAGGGGGAGCTGTTTTTT. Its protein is CASSPGGQGELFF.

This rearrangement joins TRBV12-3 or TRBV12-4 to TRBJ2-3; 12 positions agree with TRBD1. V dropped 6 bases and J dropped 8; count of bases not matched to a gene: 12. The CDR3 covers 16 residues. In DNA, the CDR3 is TGTGCCAGCAGCTCAACCCCGGGACAGGGGGCGGGTACGCAGTATTTT. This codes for CASSSTPGQGAGTQYF.

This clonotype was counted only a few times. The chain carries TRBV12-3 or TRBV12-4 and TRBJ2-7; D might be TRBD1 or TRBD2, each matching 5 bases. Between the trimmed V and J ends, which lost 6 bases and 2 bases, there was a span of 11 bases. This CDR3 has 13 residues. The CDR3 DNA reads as TGTGCCAGCAGGGGACCTAATACCTACGAGCAGTACTTC. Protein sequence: CASRGPNTYEQYF.

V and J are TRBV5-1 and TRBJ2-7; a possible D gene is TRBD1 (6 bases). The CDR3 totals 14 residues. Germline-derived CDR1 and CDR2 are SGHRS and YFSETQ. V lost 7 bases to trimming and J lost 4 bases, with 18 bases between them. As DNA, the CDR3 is TGCGCCAGCTCCCCAGGGGTGTCAGGGTACGAGCAGTACTTC. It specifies CASSPGVSGYEQYF.

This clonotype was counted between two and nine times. Here the CDR3 DNA reads TGTGCCAGCTCGCTCGGTCCTGTGGATCAGCCCCAGCATTTT. It yields the protein CASSLGPVDQPQHF. This chain uses TRBV18 with TRBJ1-5; D gene unclear. The CDR3 is 14 amino acids. Trimming pared 6 bases from V and 5 bases from J, leaving 14 bases between. The germline V gene encodes CDR1 KGHSH and CDR2 LQKENI.

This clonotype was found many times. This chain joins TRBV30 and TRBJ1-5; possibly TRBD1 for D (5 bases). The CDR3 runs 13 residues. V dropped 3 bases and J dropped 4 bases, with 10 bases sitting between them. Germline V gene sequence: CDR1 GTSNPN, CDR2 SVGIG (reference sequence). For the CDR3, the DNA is TGTGCCTGGAGCCACAGGTTTAATCAGCCCCAGCATTTT. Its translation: CAWSHRFNQPQHF.

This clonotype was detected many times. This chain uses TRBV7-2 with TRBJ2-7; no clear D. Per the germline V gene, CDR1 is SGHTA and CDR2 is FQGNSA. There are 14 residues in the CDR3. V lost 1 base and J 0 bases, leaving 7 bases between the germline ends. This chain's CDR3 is CASSLDSRSYEQYF. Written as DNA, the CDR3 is TGTGCCAGCAGCTTAGACAGCCGCTCCTACGAGCAGTACTTC.

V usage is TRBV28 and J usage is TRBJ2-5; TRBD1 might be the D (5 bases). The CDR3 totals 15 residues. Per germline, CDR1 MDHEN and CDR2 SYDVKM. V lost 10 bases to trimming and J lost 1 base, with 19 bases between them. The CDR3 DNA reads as TGTGCCACCTCCTTTGGGGCAGGGATCCAAGAGACCCAGTACTTC. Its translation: CATSFGAGIQETQYF. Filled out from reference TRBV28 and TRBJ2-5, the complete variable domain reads DVKVTQSSRYLVKRTGEKVFLECVQDMDHENMFWYRQDPGLGLRLIYFSYDVKMKEKGDIPEGYSVSREKKERFSLILESASTNQTSMYLCATSFGAGIQETQYFGPGTRLLVL.

The CDR3: CASSSGGTGLHNEQFF. CDR3 DNA: TGTGCCAGCAGCTCAGGGGGGACAGGATTACACAATGAGCAGTTCTTC. The gene calls are TRBV7-2 and TRBJ2-1; 8 bases fit TRBD1. The CDR3 loop spans 16 amino acids. J gave up 5 bases and V 4 bases, and 10 bases lay outside the gene matches. The germline CDR1 and CDR2 sequences are SGHTA and FQGNSA. The full variable domain, with the rest looked up from reference TRBV7-2 and TRBJ2-1, is GAGVSQSPSNKVTEKGKDVELRCDPISGHTALYWYRQSLGQGLEFLIYFQGNSAPDKSGLPSDRFSAERTGGSVSTLTIQRTQQEDSAVYLCASSSGGTGLHNEQFFGPGTRLTVL.

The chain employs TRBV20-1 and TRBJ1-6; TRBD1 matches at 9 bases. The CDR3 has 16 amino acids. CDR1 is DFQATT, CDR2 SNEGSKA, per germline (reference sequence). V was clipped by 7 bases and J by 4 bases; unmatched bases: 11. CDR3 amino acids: CSVPPMTGGYNSPLHF. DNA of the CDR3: TGCAGTGTCCCTCCGATGACAGGGGGTTATAATTCACCCCTCCACTTT.

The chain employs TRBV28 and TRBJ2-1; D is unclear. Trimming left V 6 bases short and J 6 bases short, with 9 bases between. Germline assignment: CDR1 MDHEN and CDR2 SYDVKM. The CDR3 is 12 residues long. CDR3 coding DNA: TGTGCCAGCAGCGGAAATGGCAATGAGCAGTTCTTC. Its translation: CASSGNGNEQFF.

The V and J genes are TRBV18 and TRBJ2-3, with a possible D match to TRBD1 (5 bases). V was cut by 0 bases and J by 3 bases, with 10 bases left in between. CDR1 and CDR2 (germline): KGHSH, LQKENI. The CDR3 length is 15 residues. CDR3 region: CASSPPSRGTDTQYF. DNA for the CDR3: TGTGCCAGCTCACCACCTAGTAGGGGAACAGATACGCAGTATTTT. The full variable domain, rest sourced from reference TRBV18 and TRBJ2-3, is NAGVMQNPRHLVRRRGQEARLRCSPMKGHSHVYWYRQLPEEGLKFMVYLQKENIIDESGMPKERFSAEFPKEGPSILRIQQVVRGDSAAYFCASSPPSRGTDTQYFGPGTRLTVL.

This chain's CDR3 is CSVGEQGYEQYF. The CDR3 DNA reads as TGCAGCGTAGGGGAACAGGGTTACGAGCAGTACTTC. The V gene is TRBV29-1, the J gene TRBJ2-7; D is possibly TRBD1 (6 bases). This CDR3 has 12 residues. V lost 6 bases, J lost 4 bases, and 13 bases lay in between. Germline values: CDR1 SQVTM, CDR2 ANQGSEA.

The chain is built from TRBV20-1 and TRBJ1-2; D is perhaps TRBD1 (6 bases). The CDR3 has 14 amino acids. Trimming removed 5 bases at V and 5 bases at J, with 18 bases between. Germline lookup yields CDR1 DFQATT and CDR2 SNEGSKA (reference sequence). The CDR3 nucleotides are TGCAGTGCTCCCGTGTTGGGGGGCGCATATGGCTACACCTTC. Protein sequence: CSAPVLGGAYGYTF.

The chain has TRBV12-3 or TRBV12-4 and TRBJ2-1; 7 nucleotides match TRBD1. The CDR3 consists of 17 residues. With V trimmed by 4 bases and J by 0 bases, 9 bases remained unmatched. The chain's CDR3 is CASSSTGTVNSYNEQFF. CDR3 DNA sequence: TGTGCCAGCAGTTCGACCGGGACAGTGAACTCCTACAATGAGCAGTTCTTC.

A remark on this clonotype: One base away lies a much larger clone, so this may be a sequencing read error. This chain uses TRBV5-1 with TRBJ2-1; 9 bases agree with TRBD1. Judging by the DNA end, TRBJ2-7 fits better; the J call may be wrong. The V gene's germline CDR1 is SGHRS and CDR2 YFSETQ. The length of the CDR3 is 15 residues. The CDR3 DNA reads TGCGCCAGCGGCCCACGGACAGGGGAAAGCTACGAGCAGTACTTC. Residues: CASGPRTGESYEQYF.

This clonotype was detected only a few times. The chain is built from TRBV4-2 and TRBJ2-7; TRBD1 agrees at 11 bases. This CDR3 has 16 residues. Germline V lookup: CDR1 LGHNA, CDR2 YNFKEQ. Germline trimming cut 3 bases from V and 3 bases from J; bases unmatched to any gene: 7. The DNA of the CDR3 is TGTGCCAGCAGCCATGAATCCGGGACAGGGGGCTACGAGCAGTACTTC. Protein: CASSHESGTGGYEQYF.

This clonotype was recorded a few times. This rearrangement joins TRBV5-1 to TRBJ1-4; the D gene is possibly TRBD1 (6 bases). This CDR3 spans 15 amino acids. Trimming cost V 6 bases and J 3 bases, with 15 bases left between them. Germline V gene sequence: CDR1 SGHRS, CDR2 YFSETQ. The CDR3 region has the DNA TGCGCCAGCACTGGAGGCGCAGGGGCTAATGAAAAACTGTTTTTT. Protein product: CASTGGAGANEKLFF.

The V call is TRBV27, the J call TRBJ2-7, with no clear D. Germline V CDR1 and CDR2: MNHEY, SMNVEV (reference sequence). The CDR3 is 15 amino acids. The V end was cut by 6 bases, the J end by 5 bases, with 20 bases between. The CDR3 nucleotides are TGTGCCAGCAGAAGAGAAGGCAGCGCGACCAACGAGCAGTACTTC. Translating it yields CASRREGSATNEQYF.

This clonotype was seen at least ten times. The CDR3 region is CASSQDRAWEQYF. CDR3 DNA sequence: TGTGCCAGCAGCCAAGATCGGGCTTGGGAGCAGTACTTC. The chain joins TRBV4-2 to TRBJ2-7; D gene ambiguous. The V gene lost 0 bases and the J gene lost 7 bases, with 10 bases spanning the gap. From germline, CDR1 is LGHNA and CDR2 YNFKEQ. This CDR3 contains 13 residues.

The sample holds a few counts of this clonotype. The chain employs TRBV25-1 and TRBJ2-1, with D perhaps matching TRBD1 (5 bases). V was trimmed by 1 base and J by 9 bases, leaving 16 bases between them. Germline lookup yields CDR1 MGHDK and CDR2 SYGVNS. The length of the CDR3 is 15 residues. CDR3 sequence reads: CASSEWGTNVGEQFF. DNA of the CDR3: TGTGCCAGCAGTGAATGGGGCACTAACGTTGGTGAGCAGTTCTTC.

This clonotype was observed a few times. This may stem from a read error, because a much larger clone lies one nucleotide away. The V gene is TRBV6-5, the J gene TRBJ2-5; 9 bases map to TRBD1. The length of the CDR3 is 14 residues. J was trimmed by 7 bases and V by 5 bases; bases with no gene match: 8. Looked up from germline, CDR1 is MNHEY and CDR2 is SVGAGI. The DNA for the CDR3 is TGTGCCAGCAGTGCCGGGACAGGGAAGGGGACCCAGTACTTC. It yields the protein CASSAGTGKGTQYF.